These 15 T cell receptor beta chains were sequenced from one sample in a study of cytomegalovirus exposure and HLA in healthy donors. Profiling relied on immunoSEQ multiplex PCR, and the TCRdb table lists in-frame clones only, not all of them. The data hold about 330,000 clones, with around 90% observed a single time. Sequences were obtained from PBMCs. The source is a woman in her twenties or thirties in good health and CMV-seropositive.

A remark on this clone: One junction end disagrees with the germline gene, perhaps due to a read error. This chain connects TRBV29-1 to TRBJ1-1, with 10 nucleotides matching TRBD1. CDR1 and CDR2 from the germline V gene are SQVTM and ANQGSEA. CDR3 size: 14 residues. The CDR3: CSVEATGQGTLAFF. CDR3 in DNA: TGCAGCGTAGAAGCTACGGGACAGGGGACGCTGGCTTTCTTT.

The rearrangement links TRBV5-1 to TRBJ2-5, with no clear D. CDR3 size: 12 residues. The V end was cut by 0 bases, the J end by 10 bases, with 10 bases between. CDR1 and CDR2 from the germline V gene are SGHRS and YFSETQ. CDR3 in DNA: TGCGCCAGCAGCTTGGACGAGATGATCCAGTACTTC. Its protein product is CASSLDEMIQYF. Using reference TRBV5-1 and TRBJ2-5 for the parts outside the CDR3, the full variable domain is KAGVTQTPRYLIKTRGQQVTLSCSPISGHRSVSWYQQTPGQGLQFLFEYFSETQRNKGNFPGRFSGRQFSNSRSEMNVSTLELGDSALYLCASSLDEMIQYFGPGTRLLVL.

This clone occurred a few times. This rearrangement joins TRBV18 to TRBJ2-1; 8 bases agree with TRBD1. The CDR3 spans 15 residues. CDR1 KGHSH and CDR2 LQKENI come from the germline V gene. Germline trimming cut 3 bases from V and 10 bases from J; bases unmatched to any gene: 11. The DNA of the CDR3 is TGTGCCAGCTCACCCGTCCCGGGACAGGAAGGAGAGCAGTTCTTC. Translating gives CASSPVPGQEGEQFF. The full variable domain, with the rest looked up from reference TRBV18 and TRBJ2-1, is NAGVMQNPRHLVRRRGQEARLRCSPMKGHSHVYWYRQLPEEGLKFMVYLQKENIIDESGMPKERFSAEFPKEGPSILRIQQVVRGDSAAYFCASSPVPGQEGEQFFGPGTRLTVL.

Here the CDR3 reads CSVEVQRVSEQYF. The CDR3 region has the DNA TGCAGCGTTGAAGTGCAGAGGGTCTCCGAGCAGTACTTC. The V and J genes are TRBV29-1 and TRBJ2-7; D possibly corresponds to TRBD2 (5 bases). Germline CDR1 is SQVTM and CDR2 is ANQGSEA. The germline V and J ends were trimmed by 1 base and 6 bases, with 13 bases remaining between them. This CDR3 has 13 residues.

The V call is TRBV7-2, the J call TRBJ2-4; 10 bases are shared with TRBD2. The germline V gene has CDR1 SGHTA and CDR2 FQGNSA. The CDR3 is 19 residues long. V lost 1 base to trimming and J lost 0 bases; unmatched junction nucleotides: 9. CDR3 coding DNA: TGTGCCAGCAGCTTAGGGCCTAGCGGGGGCTCGGTAGCCAAAAACATTCAGTACTTC. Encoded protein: CASSLGPSGGSVAKNIQYF.

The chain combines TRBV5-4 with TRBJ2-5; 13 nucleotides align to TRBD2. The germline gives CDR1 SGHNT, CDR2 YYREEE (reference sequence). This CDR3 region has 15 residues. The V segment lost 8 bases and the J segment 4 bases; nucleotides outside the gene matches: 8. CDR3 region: CASTGTSGIRETQYF. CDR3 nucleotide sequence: TGTGCCAGTACCGGGACTAGCGGGATTAGAGAGACCCAGTACTTC.

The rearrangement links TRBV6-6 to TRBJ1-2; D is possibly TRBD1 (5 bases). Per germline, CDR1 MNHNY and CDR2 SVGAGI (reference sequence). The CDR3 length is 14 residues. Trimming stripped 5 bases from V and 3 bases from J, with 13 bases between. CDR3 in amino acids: CASSRDPMDYGYTF. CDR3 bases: TGTGCCAGCAGTCGGGACCCTATGGACTATGGCTACACCTTC.

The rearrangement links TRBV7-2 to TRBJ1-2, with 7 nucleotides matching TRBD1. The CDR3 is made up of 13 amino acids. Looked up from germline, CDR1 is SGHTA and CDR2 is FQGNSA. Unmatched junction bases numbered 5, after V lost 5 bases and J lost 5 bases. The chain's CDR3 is CASSRDSNYGYTF. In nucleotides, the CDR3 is TGTGCCAGCAGCCGGGACAGTAATTATGGCTACACCTTC.

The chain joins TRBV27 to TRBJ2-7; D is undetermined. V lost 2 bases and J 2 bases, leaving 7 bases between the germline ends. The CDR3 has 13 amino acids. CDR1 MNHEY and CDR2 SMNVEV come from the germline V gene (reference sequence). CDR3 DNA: TGTGCCAGCAGTTTAAACGAAGCCTACGAGCAGTACTTC. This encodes CASSLNEAYEQYF.

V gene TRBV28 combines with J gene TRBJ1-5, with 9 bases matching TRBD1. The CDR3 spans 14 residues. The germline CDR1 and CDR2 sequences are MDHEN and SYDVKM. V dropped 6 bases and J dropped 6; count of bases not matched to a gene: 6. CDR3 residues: CASRQTGGSQPQHF. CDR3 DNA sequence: TGTGCCAGCAGGCAAACAGGGGGCAGTCAGCCCCAGCATTTT.

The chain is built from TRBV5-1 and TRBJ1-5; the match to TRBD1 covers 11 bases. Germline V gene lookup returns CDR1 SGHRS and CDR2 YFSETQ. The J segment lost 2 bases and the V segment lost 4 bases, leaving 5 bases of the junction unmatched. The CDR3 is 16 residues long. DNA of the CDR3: TGCGCCAGCAGCCCTGGGACAGGGGGAGGCAATCAGCCCCAGCATTTT. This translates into CASSPGTGGGNQPQHF.

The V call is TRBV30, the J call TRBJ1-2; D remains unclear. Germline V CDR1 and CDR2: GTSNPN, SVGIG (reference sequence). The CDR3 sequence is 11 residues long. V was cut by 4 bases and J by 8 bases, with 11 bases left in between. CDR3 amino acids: CAWTHSTGYTF. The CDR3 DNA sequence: TGTGCCTGGACCCACTCGACCGGCTACACCTTC.

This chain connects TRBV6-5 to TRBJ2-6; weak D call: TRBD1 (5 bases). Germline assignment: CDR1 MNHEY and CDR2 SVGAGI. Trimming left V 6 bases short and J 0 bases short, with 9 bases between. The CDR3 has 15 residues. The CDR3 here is CASRSTGSGANVLTF. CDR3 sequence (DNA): TGTGCCAGCAGAAGCACAGGCTCTGGGGCCAACGTCCTGACTTTC.

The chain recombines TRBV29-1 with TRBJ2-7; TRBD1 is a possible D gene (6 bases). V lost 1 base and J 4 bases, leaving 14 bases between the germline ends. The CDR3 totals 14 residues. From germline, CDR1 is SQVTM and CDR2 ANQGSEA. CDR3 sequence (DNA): TGCAGCGTTGAAGTTTCAGGGGCTCTATACGAGCAGTACTTC. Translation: CSVEVSGALYEQYF.

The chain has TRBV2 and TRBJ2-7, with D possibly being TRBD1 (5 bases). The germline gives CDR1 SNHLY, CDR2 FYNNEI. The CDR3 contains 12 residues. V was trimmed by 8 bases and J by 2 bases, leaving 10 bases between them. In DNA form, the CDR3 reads TGTGCCAGCCTCAAGGACACCTACGAGCAGTACTTC. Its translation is CASLKDTYEQYF.